A selection of T cell receptor beta chains follows, all from one sample in a study of blood T cell repertoires in COVID-19. Method: immunoSEQ multiplex PCR; TCRdb's copy keeps in-frame clones and lacks some. This sample has tens of thousands of clones, with roughly 80% found just once. The sample was peripheral blood. Every receptor here comes from a human donor in a cohort sampled during active COVID-19. CDR3s include the opening cysteine and the closing phenylalanine or tryptophan.

v_gene: TRBV13
CDR3aa: CASRRTGANNSPLHF

v_gene: TRBV5-8
CDR3aa: CASSSGIWYGIQYF

v_gene: TRBV7-9
CDR3aa: CASSFDRGNSPLHF

v_gene: TRBV18
CDR3aa: CASSPVGQGKETQYF

v_gene: TRBV19
CDR3aa: CASRANNSPLHF

v_gene: TRBV9
CDR3aa: CASSSPGNTEAFF

v_gene: TRBV2
CDR3aa: CASSAQGGYGYTF

v_gene: TRBV6-1
CDR3aa: CASSEGLAFTYEQYF

v_gene: TRBV5-1
CDR3aa: CASSLGGAGTEAFF

v_gene: TRBV24-1
CDR3aa: CATSDSGFSDTQYF

v_gene: TRBV19
CDR3aa: CASSAGTGNQPQHF

v_gene: TRBV6-1
CDR3aa: CASSEVQQETQYF

v_gene: TRBV5-1
CDR3aa: CASSIQGASPYNEQFF

v_gene: TRBV4-1
CDR3aa: CASSQGYSDQPQHF

v_gene: TRBV3-1/TRBV3-2
CDR3aa: CASSPLTVVTEAFF

v_gene: TRBV18
CDR3aa: CASSRASGGASEQYF

v_gene: TRBV11-2
CDR3aa: CASRFWGTREETQYF

v_gene: TRBV27
CDR3aa: CASSSPAGTGGGAEAFF

v_gene: TRBV15
CDR3aa: CATSRERTGGGELFF

v_gene: TRBV11-3
CDR3aa: CASSYTGATGELFF

v_gene: TRBV7-3
CDR3aa: CASSSKTGGDTGELFF

v_gene: TRBV23-1
CDR3aa: CASTSRQSGYTF

v_gene: TRBV5-1
CDR3aa: CASSLNPRTGGFGYTF

v_gene: TRBV13
CDR3aa: CASSFRQVWARGYTF

v_gene: TRBV5-1
CDR3aa: CASSLRQGSEEQYF

v_gene: TRBV7-7
CDR3aa: CASSLGRGPLYEQYF

v_gene: TRBV7-3
CDR3aa: CASSLGSPPFDTQYF

v_gene: TRBV28
CDR3aa: CASSRGLSYEQYF

v_gene: TRBV19
CDR3aa: CASSRDRGVNEQFF

v_gene: TRBV3-1/TRBV3-2
CDR3aa: CASSQGGNYGYTF

v_gene: TRBV9
CDR3aa: CASSVYPGQGLADTQYF

v_gene: TRBV9
CDR3aa: CASSVEGTDYNEQFF

v_gene: TRBV4-1
CDR3aa: CASSHKRGQGAGTGELFF

v_gene: TRBV3-1/TRBV3-2
CDR3aa: CASSQDRGTSTDTQYF

v_gene: TRBV2
CDR3aa: CASSDRGSNQPQHF

v_gene: TRBV6-5
CDR3aa: CASSYSRGNEKLFF

v_gene: TRBV7-2
CDR3aa: CASSLSGPGNTIYF

v_gene: TRBV2
CDR3aa: CASKGDGNQPQHF

v_gene: TRBV28
CDR3aa: CASSPRQLSLYEQYF

v_gene: TRBV20-1
CDR3aa: CSASVREQFF